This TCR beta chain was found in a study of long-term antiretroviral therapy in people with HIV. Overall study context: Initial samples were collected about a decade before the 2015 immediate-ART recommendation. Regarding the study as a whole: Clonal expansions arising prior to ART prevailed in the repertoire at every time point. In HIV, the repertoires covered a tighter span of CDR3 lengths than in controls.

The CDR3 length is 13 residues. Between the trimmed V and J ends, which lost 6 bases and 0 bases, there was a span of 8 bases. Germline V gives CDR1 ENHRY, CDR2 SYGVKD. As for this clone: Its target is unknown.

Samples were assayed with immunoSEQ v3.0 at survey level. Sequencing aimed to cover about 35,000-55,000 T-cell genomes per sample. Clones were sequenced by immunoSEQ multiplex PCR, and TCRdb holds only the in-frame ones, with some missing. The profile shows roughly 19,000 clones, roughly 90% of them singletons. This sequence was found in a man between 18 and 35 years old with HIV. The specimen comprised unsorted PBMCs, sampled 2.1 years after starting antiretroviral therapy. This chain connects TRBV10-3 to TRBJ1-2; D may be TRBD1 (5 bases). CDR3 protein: CAIRVTANYGYTF. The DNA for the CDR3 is TGTGCCATCAGGGTGACAGCTAACTATGGCTACACCTTC.